This T cell receptor (beta chain) was found in a study of blood T cell repertoires in COVID-19. Authors' data handling: Reference gene primers were amplified, and this amplification served to estimate nucleated cell counts. Clones were read by immunoSEQ multiplex PCR, and TCRdb kept only the in-frame ones, dropping some. V, J and clone size were drawn from that table, and D and trimming were deduced from the DNA. The table lists 200,000 to 250,000 clones, about 85% of them singletons. This CDR3 has 14 amino acids. Looked up from germline, CDR1 is SGHTA and CDR2 is FQGNSA. Trimming took 5 bases from V and 5 from J, leaving 15 bases between them.

The source material was peripheral blood. The rearrangement joins TRBV7-2 to TRBJ2-5; tentatively, D is TRBD1 (6 bases). This TCR was sampled from a woman aged 18 to 35 who had recovered from COVID-19. CDR3 sequence: CASSLRTVFETQYF. The CDR3 region has the DNA TGTGCCAGCAGCCTAAGGACAGTTTTTGAGACCCAGTACTTC.